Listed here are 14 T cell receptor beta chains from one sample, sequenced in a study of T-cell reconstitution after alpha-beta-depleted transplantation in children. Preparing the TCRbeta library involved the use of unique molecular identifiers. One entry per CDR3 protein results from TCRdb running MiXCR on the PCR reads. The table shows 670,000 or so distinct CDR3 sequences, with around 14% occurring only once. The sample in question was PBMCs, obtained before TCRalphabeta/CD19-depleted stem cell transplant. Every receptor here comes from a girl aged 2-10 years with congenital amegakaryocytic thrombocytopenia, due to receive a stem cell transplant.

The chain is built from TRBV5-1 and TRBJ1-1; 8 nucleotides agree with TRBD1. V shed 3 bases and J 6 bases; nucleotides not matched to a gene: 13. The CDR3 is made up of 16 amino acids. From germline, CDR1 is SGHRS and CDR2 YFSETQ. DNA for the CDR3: TGCGCCAGCAGCTACACGCCCTTGGACAGGGTCTCTGAAGCTTTCTTT. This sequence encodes CASSYTPLDRVSEAFF.

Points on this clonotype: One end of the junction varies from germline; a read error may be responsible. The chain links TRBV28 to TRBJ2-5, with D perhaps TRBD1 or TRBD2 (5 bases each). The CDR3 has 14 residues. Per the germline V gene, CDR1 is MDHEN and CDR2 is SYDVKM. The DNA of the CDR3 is TGTGCCAGCAGCCGAACCCGGGACCCACTACGGCGGAACTTC. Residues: CASSRTRDPLRRNF.

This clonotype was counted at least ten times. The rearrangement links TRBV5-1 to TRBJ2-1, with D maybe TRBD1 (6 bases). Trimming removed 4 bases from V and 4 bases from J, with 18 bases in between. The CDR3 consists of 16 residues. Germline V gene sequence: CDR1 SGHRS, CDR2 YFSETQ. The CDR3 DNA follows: TGCGCCAGCAGCCGGGACACCAATAAATTTTACAATGAGCAGTTCTTC. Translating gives CASSRDTNKFYNEQFF.

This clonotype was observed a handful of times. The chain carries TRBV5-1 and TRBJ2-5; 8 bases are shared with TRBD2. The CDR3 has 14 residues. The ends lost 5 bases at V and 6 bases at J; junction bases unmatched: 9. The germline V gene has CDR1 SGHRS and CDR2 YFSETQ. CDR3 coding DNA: TGCGCCAGCAGTACTACCGCGGGGGGCAAGACCCAGTACTTC. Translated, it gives CASSTTAGGKTQYF.

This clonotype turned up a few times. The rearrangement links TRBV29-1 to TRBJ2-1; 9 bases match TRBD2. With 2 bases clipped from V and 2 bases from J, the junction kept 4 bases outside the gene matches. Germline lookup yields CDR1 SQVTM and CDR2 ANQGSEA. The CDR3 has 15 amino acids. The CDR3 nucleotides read TGCAGCGTTGAAATGGCTAGCGGGGCCTACAATGAGCAGTTCTTC. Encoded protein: CSVEMASGAYNEQFF.

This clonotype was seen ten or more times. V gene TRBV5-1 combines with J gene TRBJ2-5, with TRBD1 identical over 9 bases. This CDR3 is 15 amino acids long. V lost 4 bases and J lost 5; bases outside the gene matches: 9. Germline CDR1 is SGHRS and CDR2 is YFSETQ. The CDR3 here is CASSPQGTGKETQYF. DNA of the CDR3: TGCGCCAGCAGCCCCCAGGGGACAGGGAAGGAGACCCAGTACTTC. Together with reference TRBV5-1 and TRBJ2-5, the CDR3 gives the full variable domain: KAGVTQTPRYLIKTRGQQVTLSCSPISGHRSVSWYQQTPGQGLQFLFEYFSETQRNKGNFPGRFSGRQFSNSRSEMNVSTLELGDSALYLCASSPQGTGKETQYFGPGTRLLVL.

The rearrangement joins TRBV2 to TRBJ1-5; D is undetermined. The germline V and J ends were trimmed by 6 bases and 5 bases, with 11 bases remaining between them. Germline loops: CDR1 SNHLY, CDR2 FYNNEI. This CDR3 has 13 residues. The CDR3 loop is CASRRAGYQPQHF. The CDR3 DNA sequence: TGTGCCAGCAGGAGGGCTGGATATCAGCCCCAGCATTTT.

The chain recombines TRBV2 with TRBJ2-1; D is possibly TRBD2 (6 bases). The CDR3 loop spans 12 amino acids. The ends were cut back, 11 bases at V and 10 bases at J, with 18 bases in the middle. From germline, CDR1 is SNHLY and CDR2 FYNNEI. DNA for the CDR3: TGTGCCGGTTTGGGACTCCCCAGAGAGCAGTTCTTC. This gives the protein CAGLGLPREQFF.

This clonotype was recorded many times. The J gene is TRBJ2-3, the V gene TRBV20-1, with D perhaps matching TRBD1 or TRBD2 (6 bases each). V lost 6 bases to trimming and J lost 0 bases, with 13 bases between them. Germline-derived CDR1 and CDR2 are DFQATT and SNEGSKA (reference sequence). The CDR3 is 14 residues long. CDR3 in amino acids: CSAIRGGSTDTQYF. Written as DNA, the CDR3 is TGCAGTGCCATCAGGGGAGGCAGCACAGATACGCAGTATTTT.

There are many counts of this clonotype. DNA for the CDR3: TGCGCCAGCAGCTTGGGGGGACAGGGCATAGAGGAGCAGTTCTTC. Translating it yields CASSLGGQGIEEQFF. The chain couples TRBV5-1 to TRBJ2-1, with TRBD1 matching 9 bases. The CDR3 length is 15 residues. J was trimmed by 10 bases and V by 0 bases; bases with no gene match: 8. Per germline, CDR1 SGHRS and CDR2 YFSETQ.

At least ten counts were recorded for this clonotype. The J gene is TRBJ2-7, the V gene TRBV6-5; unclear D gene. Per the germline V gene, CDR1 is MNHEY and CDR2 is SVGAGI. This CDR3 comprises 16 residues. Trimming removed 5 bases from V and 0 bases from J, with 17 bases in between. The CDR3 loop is CASSTWARGGSYEQYF. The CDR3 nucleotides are TGTGCCAGCAGTACATGGGCTCGAGGTGGCTCCTACGAGCAGTACTTC.

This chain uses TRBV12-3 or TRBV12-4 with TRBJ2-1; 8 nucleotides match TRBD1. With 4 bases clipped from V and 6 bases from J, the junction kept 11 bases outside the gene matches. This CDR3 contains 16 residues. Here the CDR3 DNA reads TGTGCCAGCAGTTCCCTAAGGACAGGGACGGGCAATGAGCAGTTCTTC. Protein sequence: CASSSLRTGTGNEQFF.

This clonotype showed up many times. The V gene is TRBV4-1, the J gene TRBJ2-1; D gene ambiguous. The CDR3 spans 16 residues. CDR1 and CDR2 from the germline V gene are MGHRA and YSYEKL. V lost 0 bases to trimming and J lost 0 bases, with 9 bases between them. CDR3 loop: CASSQDPTSSYNEQFF. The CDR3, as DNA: TGCGCCAGCAGCCAAGATCCCACGAGCTCCTACAATGAGCAGTTCTTC.

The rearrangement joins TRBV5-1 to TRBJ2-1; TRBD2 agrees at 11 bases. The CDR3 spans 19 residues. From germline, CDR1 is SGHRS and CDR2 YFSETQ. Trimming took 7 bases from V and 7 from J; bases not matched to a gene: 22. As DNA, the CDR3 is TGCGCCAGCTCGGTTCTAGGGACTAGCGGTCTACGGGATAAAAATGAGCAGTTCTTC. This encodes CASSVLGTSGLRDKNEQFF.